This passage covers 18 T cell receptor beta chains from one sample sequenced in a study of T cells in localized non-small cell lung cancer. Measured with immunoSEQ multiplex PCR; TCRdb has only the in-frame clones, and not every one. The sample shows over 950 clones, under 35% of them seen only once. Here the sequenced sample was normal lung tissue next to the tumor, taken before any cancer treatment. These receptors were obtained from a female donor older than 55 with stage II lung adenocarcinoma.

The CDR3 region is CAISESMDRGHEQYV. CDR3 DNA sequence: TGTGCCATCAGTGAGTCGATGGACAGGGGCCACGAGCAGTACGTC. The genes are TRBV10-3 and TRBJ2-7; TRBD1 aligns across 9 bases. V shed 0 bases and J 5 bases; nucleotides not matched to a gene: 5. The CDR3 contains 15 residues. Germline V gene sequence: CDR1 ENHRY, CDR2 SYGVKD.

The chain employs TRBV30 and TRBJ2-4; 8 nucleotides match TRBD1. Losses at the gene ends were 0 bases for V and 4 bases for J; bases not matched to a gene: 5. Germline V lookup: CDR1 GTSNPN, CDR2 SVGIG (reference sequence). This CDR3 is built from 15 residues. CDR3: CAWSVLGQDKNIQYF. CDR3 coding DNA: TGTGCCTGGAGTGTATTGGGACAGGATAAAAACATTCAGTACTTC.

Comments on this clone: The junction does not match germline at one end; this may be a read error. The rearrangement uses TRBV18 and TRBJ1-2, with D maybe TRBD1 (6 bases). Germline CDR1 reads KGHSH; CDR2 reads LQKENI. The CDR3 contains 14 residues. CDR3 amino acids: CASSQYRDNFGYTF. CDR3 DNA: TGTGCCAGCTCACAATACCGGGACAACTTTGGCTACACCTTC.

This clone was counted a few times. The chain uses TRBV9 and TRBJ1-3, with a possible D match to TRBD1 (6 bases). Germline CDR1 reads SGDLS; CDR2 reads YYNGEE. The CDR3 sequence is 13 residues long. V lost 5 bases to trimming and J lost 3 bases, with 9 bases between them. CDR3 region: CASSSGDGNTIYF. CDR3 nucleotide sequence: TGTGCCAGCAGTTCAGGGGATGGAAACACCATATATTTT.

The CDR3 region is CASRQGLGLSEQFF. In nucleotides, the CDR3 is TGTGCCAGCAGACAGGGACTAGGTTTGAGTGAGCAGTTCTTC. This rearrangement joins TRBV28 to TRBJ2-1; 8 bases align to TRBD2. The V segment lost 6 bases and the J segment 9 bases; nucleotides outside the gene matches: 10. CDR1 MDHEN and CDR2 SYDVKM come from the germline V gene. The CDR3 is 14 residues long.

This clone is medium-sized in the sample. The rearrangement uses TRBV9 and TRBJ2-7; TRBD1 matches 9 bases. CDR3 length: 14 amino acids. V shed 4 bases, J shed 6 bases, and the junction held 8 bases outside the gene matches. Germline values: CDR1 SGDLS, CDR2 YYNGEE. In DNA, the CDR3 is TGTGCCAGCAGCCTACGGGACAGGGAAAGCGAGCAGTACTTC. This gives the protein CASSLRDRESEQYF. Full variable domain (remainder filled in from reference TRBV9 and TRBJ2-7): DSGVTQTPKHLITATGQRVTLRCSPRSGDLSVYWYQQSLDQGLQFLIQYYNGEERAKGNILERFSAQQFPDLHSELNLSSLELGDSALYFCASSLRDRESEQYFGPGTRLTVT.

The CDR3 DNA reads as TGTGCCACCAGCAGAGATCTAAGGGCAACCACATCCTTTTACAATGAGCAGTTCTTC. It is translated as CATSRDLRATTSFYNEQFF. This sequence joins TRBV15 and TRBJ2-1; D gene ambiguous. The ends were cut back, 0 bases at V and 4 bases at J, with 22 bases in the middle. CDR3 length: 19 amino acids. Germline lookup yields CDR1 LNHNV and CDR2 YYDKDF (reference sequence).

V and J are TRBV18 and TRBJ2-2; a weak D match, TRBD2 (6 bases). The V gene's germline CDR1 is KGHSH and CDR2 LQKENI. V was clipped by 2 bases and J by 7 bases, with 14 bases between them. The length of the CDR3 is 15 residues. The CDR3, as DNA: TGTGCCAGCTCACCAACGGGACTTCGGGTCGGGGAGCTGTTTTTT. This gives the protein CASSPTGLRVGELFF.

The chain carries TRBV6-8 and TRBJ1-2; maybe TRBD1 (6 bases). Between the trimmed V and J ends, which lost 11 bases and 5 bases, there was a span of 18 bases. Germline CDR1 is MNHGY and CDR2 is SAAAGT. This CDR3 comprises 13 residues. CDR3 coding DNA: TGTGCCCTAACCCAGGGGCAGGGGTATGGCTACACCTTC. This encodes CALTQGQGYGYTF.

The V call is TRBV19, the J call TRBJ2-3; D might be TRBD1 (6 bases). CDR1 and CDR2 (germline): LNHDA, SQIVND (reference sequence). CDR3 length: 13 amino acids. V shed 5 bases and J shed 4 bases, with 10 bases lying between them. Here the CDR3 reads CASSLTGPDTQYF. As DNA, the CDR3 is TGTGCCAGTAGTCTCACAGGGCCAGATACGCAGTATTTT.

By frequency in the sample, this clone is medium-sized (0.01 to 0.1%). V is TRBV11-3 and J is TRBJ2-2, with D maybe TRBD1 (5 bases). Trimming took off 5 bases at V and 0 bases at J, with 10 bases between the two ends. CDR1 is SGHNT and CDR2 is YENEEA in the germline V gene. CDR3 length: 15 amino acids. In DNA, the CDR3 is TGTGCCAGCAGCCAGACAGCCGCGAACACCGGGGAGCTGTTTTTT. As protein: CASSQTAANTGELFF.

A few counts support this clone. The V call is TRBV11-3, the J call TRBJ2-4; 7 positions match TRBD1. Trimming took 5 bases from V and 8 from J; bases not matched to a gene: 15. Germline V gives CDR1 SGHNT, CDR2 YENEEA. This CDR3 comprises 16 residues. CDR3 loop: CASSLGHAGTEDIQYF. In nucleotides, the CDR3 is TGTGCCAGCAGCCTTGGGCACGCCGGGACAGAAGACATTCAGTACTTC.

By proportion, this clone is large (0.1 to 1%). The chain carries TRBV16 and TRBJ2-7, with D possibly being TRBD2 (6 bases). V dropped 4 bases and J dropped 3 bases, with 13 bases sitting between them. The CDR3 extends over 14 amino acids. From germline, CDR1 is KGHSY and CDR2 FQNENV. In DNA, the CDR3 is TGTGCCAGCAGCCTACTGGGAGGCCTCTACGAGCAGTACTTC. This encodes CASSLLGGLYEQYF.

Relative to its sample, this clone is medium-sized. This chain links TRBV11-3 with TRBJ1-1; D gene unclear. Trimming shortened V by 3 bases and J by 0 bases, and 8 bases separated the two germline ends. Per the germline V gene, CDR1 is SGHNT and CDR2 is YENEEA. The CDR3 spans 14 residues. The CDR3 DNA reads as TGTGCCAGCAGCTTTGGGGTAATGAACACTGAAGCTTTCTTT. It encodes CASSFGVMNTEAFF.

The rearrangement uses TRBV18 and TRBJ1-2; 7 bases align to TRBD1. CDR1 is KGHSH, CDR2 LQKENI, per germline. After removal of 3 bases from V and 4 bases from J, the junction contained 11 bases not matched to a gene. The CDR3 length is 16 residues. CDR3 region: CASSPRDSGGVYGYTF. CDR3 coding DNA: TGTGCCAGCTCACCTCGGGACAGTGGGGGAGTCTATGGCTACACCTTC.

For this clone: An end of the junction does not agree with germline; a read error may underlie this. V and J are TRBV11-3 and TRBJ1-6; D unresolved. This CDR3 is 14 amino acids long. The germline V gene has CDR1 SGHNT and CDR2 YENEEA. The CDR3 protein is CASSPLTWDSPLHF. CDR3 DNA sequence: TGTGCTAGCAGCCCTTTAACGTGGGATTCACCCCTCCACTTT.

This clone was detected only a few times. V is TRBV14 and J is TRBJ1-6; D unclear. The germline CDR1 and CDR2 sequences are SGHDN and FVKESK. Trimming pared 5 bases from V and 4 bases from J, leaving 9 bases between. The CDR3 extends over 14 amino acids. CDR3 in amino acids: CASSSISYNSPLHF. The DNA for the CDR3 is TGTGCCAGCAGCAGCATTAGTTATAATTCACCCCTCCACTTT.

By share of the sample, this clone is large. The chain links TRBV29-1 to TRBJ1-5; D gene uncertain. Germline assignment: CDR1 SQVTM and CDR2 ANQGSEA. The CDR3 extends over 13 amino acids. V gave up 4 bases and J gave up 4 bases, with 11 bases separating them. Here the CDR3 reads CSVGEERNQPQHF. CDR3 coding DNA: TGCAGCGTTGGAGAGGAGAGAAATCAGCCCCAGCATTTT.